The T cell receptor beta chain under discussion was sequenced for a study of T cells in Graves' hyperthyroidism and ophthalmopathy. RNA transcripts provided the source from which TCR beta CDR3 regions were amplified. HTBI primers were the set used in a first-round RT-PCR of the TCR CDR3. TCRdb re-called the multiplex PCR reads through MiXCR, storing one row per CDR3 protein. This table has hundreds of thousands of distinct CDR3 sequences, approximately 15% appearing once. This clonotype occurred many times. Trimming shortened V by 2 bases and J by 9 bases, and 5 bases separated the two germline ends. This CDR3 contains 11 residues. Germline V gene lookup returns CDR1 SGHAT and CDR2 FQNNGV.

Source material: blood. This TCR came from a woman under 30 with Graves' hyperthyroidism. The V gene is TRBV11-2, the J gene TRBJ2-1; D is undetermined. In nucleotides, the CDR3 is TGTGCCAGCAGCTTAACGGTTGAGCAGTTCTTC. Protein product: CASSLTVEQFF. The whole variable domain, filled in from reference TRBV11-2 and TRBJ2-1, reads EAGVAQSPRYKIIEKRQSVAFWCNPISGHATLYWYQQILGQGPKLLIQFQNNGVVDDSQLPKDRFSAERLKGVDSTLKIQPAKLEDSAVYLCASSLTVEQFFGPGTRLTVL.